This T cell receptor beta chain was sequenced for a study of cytomegalovirus exposure and HLA in healthy donors. This CDR3 has 15 amino acids. Germline loops: CDR1 MGHDK, CDR2 SYGVNS. V was pared by 5 bases and J by 9 bases, with 20 bases between. The PCR contained 60 Vbeta and 13 Jbeta primers. Using immunoSEQ multiplex PCR, the repertoire was profiled, and TCRdb retains in-frame clones only, with some absent. The sample holds approximately 110,000 clones, 74% seen once. The TCR sequence derives from a man aged 50 to 59 in good health and CMV-seropositive. The genes are TRBV25-1 and TRBJ2-1, with D perhaps matching TRBD1 (6 bases). Source material: PBMCs. The CDR3 loop is CASSLGSVEGGEQFF. The CDR3 nucleotides are TGTGCCAGCAGTCTCGGCTCCGTTGAAGGGGGTGAGCAGTTCTTC. Complete variable domain (other parts from reference TRBV25-1 and TRBJ2-1): EADIYQTPRYLVIGTGKKITLECSQTMGHDKMYWYQQDPGMELHLIHYSYGVNSTEKGDLSSESTVSRIRTEHFPLTLESARPSHTSQYLCASSLGSVEGGEQFFGPGTRLTVL.